These 14 T cell receptor beta chains came from one sample sequenced in a study of shared clonotypes between healthy human individuals. The method was immunoSEQ multiplex PCR; TCRdb's version includes in-frame clones alone and lacks a portion of them. The sample comprises some 1 million clones, 65% to 75% of which are singletons, and about 1.5% rests with the top ten. The sequenced sample consisted of memory CD4+ T cells sorted from blood. This sample's subset: CD45RA-negative fraction. The receptor source for this set is a man aged 18 to 30 in good health.

The genes are TRBV29-1 and TRBJ1-2, with D maybe TRBD1 (6 bases). Trimming took 7 bases from V and 8 from J, leaving 17 bases between them. This CDR3 comprises 12 residues. The germline V gene encodes CDR1 SQVTM and CDR2 ANQGSEA. CDR3 in amino acids: CSDRGQGGGYTF. Here the CDR3 DNA reads TGCAGCGATCGGGGACAAGGCGGCGGCTACACCTTC.

V is TRBV27 and J is TRBJ2-2; D possibly corresponds to TRBD1 (5 bases). In germline, CDR1 is MNHEY, CDR2 SMNVEV (reference sequence). Trimming removed 7 bases from V and 5 bases from J, with 17 bases in between. The CDR3 consists of 15 residues. The CDR3 here is CASTSLGKGTGELFF. CDR3 sequence (DNA): TGTGCCAGCACCTCGTTGGGCAAGGGGACCGGGGAGCTGTTTTTT.

Turning to this clone: Given a much more abundant clone one base away, this may be a read error. This sequence joins TRBV5-6 and TRBJ1-5; TRBD1 matches at 11 bases. Germline trimming cut 4 bases from V and 5 bases from J; bases unmatched to any gene: 2. CDR1 SGHDT and CDR2 YYEEEE come from the germline V gene. The CDR3 extends over 14 amino acids. CDR3 nucleotides: TGTGCCAGCAGCCGGACAGGGGGCTATCAGCCCCAGCATTTT. Translation gives CASSRTGGYQPQHF.

The genes are TRBV5-8 and TRBJ1-3, with D tentatively TRBD1 (5 bases). The CDR3 sequence is 13 residues long. The ends were cut back, 4 bases at V and 2 bases at J, with 7 bases in the middle. In germline, CDR1 is SGHTS, CDR2 YDEGEE. The CDR3 loop reads CASSPGPGNTIYF. In nucleotides, the CDR3 is TGTGCCAGCAGCCCGGGGCCTGGAAACACCATATATTTT.

This clone has a count of ten or more. The chain employs TRBV27 and TRBJ2-2; D is perhaps TRBD2 (5 bases). Germline V gene data show CDR1 as MNHEY and CDR2 as SMNVEV (reference sequence). The CDR3 length is 17 residues. Trimming left V 6 bases short and J 0 bases short, with 17 bases between. CDR3: CASSPALGGPNTGELFF. CDR3 in DNA: TGTGCCAGCAGCCCAGCCCTGGGCGGGCCGAACACCGGGGAGCTGTTTTTT.

This chain uses TRBV28 with TRBJ2-5; 8 bases match TRBD1. The CDR3 spans 14 residues. V gave up 6 bases and J gave up 2 bases; unmatched junction bases: 5. Germline V gene lookup returns CDR1 MDHEN and CDR2 SYDVKM. DNA for the CDR3: TGTGCCAGCAGCCACAGGGGGACACAAGAGACCCAGTACTTC. Translation gives CASSHRGTQETQYF.

V is TRBV10-3 and J is TRBJ2-1, with TRBD1 identical over 8 bases. This CDR3 contains 14 residues. V lost 8 bases and J lost 9; bases outside the gene matches: 12. Germline V lookup: CDR1 ENHRY, CDR2 SYGVKD. This CDR3 is CAIARDRLLGEQFF. CDR3 DNA sequence: TGTGCCATCGCCCGGGACAGGCTTCTTGGTGAGCAGTTCTTC.

The chain carries TRBV6-1 and TRBJ1-5; 8 bases align to TRBD1. The germline V gene has CDR1 MNHNS and CDR2 SASEGT. CDR3 size: 16 residues. V was pared by 4 bases and J by 4 bases, with 9 bases of the junction left unmatched. The CDR3 sequence: CASSGQTGVGNQPQHF. CDR3 nucleotide sequence: TGTGCCAGCAGTGGACAGACAGGGGTTGGAAATCAGCCCCAGCATTTT.

This clone was counted only a few times. This chain uses TRBV6-1 with TRBJ1-2; possibly TRBD1 for D (6 bases). V was trimmed by 5 bases and J by 6 bases, leaving 13 bases between them. CDR3 length equals 13 residues. In germline, CDR1 is MNHNS, CDR2 SASEGT. The CDR3 nucleotides are TGTGCCAGCAGTCCCCAGGGGTGGAATGGCTACACCTTC. This sequence encodes CASSPQGWNGYTF.

The genes are TRBV6-6 and TRBJ2-1; the D is unclear. Per germline, CDR1 MNHNY and CDR2 SVGAGI (reference sequence). Trimming cost V 8 bases and J 6 bases, with 14 bases left between them. CDR3 length equals 13 residues. The CDR3 nucleotides are TGTGCCAGCCAAGGGCGGAGAGCCAATGAGCAGTTCTTC. It encodes CASQGRRANEQFF.

V usage is TRBV6-1 and J usage is TRBJ1-2; 8 bases are shared with TRBD1. J lost 2 bases, V lost 6 bases, and 8 bases had no gene match. There are 15 residues in the CDR3. Germline V gives CDR1 MNHNS, CDR2 SASEGT. The CDR3 here is CASRDEGQVNYGYTF. CDR3 sequence (DNA): TGTGCCAGCAGGGACGAGGGACAGGTAAACTATGGCTACACCTTC.

V usage is TRBV12-5 and J usage is TRBJ1-4, with TRBD1 matching 12 bases. This CDR3 is 16 amino acids long. The trim removed 5 bases at V and 7 bases at J, leaving 8 bases unmatched. CDR1 LGHNT and CDR2 FRNRAP come from the germline V gene. This chain's CDR3 is CASGPGGTGGSEKLFF. DNA of the CDR3: TGTGCTAGTGGTCCCGGCGGGACAGGGGGCAGTGAAAAACTGTTTTTT.

The V call is TRBV19, the J call TRBJ2-5; 9 nucleotides line up with TRBD2. V dropped 3 bases and J dropped 5; count of bases not matched to a gene: 16. CDR1 LNHDA and CDR2 SQIVND come from the germline V gene (reference sequence). The CDR3 has 18 amino acids. CDR3 sequence (DNA): TGTGCCAGTAGTATGATCCCCGGGGCGGGAGGGCCCCACGAGACCCAGTACTTC. Residues: CASSMIPGAGGPHETQYF. Together with reference TRBV19 and TRBJ2-5, the CDR3 gives the full variable domain: DGGITQSPKYLFRKEGQNVTLSCEQNLNHDAMYWYRQDPGQGLRLIYYSQIVNDFQKGDIAEGYSVSREKKESFPLTVTSAQKNPTAFYLCASSMIPGAGGPHETQYFGPGTRLLVL.

This clone was observed at least ten times. This chain uses TRBV7-2 with TRBJ2-3; D unresolved. Germline V gives CDR1 SGHTA, CDR2 FQGNSA. This CDR3 spans 12 amino acids. Trimming pared 3 bases from V and 5 bases from J, leaving 6 bases between. The CDR3 region has the DNA TGTGCCAGCAGCTTTTCCAGAGATACGCAGTATTTT. Translated: CASSFSRDTQYF.